This TCR beta chain was profiled in a study of blood T cell repertoires in COVID-19. Overall study context: Specimens from acute and convalescent COVID-19 originated in the United States, Italy and Spain. The analysed material was cDNA or gDNA that came from T cells, B-cell-depleted T cells, or PBMCs.

As handled by the study authors: Amplification from reference gene primers served as the basis for estimated nucleated cell counts. Using immunoSEQ multiplex PCR, the repertoire was profiled, and TCRdb retains in-frame clones only, with some absent. The V and J calls and clone size come from that table; D and trimming were worked out from the DNA. There are about 110,000 clones in the sample; about 80% occur only once, and 4% to 4.5% lies in the top ten. Trimming shortened V by 2 bases and J by 4 bases, and 11 bases separated the two germline ends. Germline V gives CDR1 MNHEY, CDR2 SVGAGI. The CDR3 length is 14 residues.

The sample comprised peripheral blood. The V and J genes are TRBV6-5 and TRBJ1-1; D is unresolved. This TCR came from a woman aged 70-85 years with acute or convalescent COVID-19. The CDR3, as DNA: TGTGCCAGCAGTTACAAAAGAGGGCCCACTGAAGCTTTCTTT. This encodes CASSYKRGPTEAFF.